The 15 T cell receptor beta chains presented below share a single source sample, sequenced in a study of spatial heterogeneity in lung cancer. General study findings and limits: Expanded intratumoral alpha and beta TCR counts tracked tumor mutation counts.

These receptors lack a known antigen. Via MiXCR, TCRdb re-called the 5' RACE reads, giving one row per CDR3 protein. The table records 1,500 or so distinct CDR3 sequences, 5.5% of them present only once. As for time point: sample taken at primary tumor resection. Sequencing used lung tumor tissue, obtained at surgery. These receptors all stem from a male donor with early-stage non-small cell lung cancer.

A note on this clonotype: This may come from a read error, since a much larger clone is one base off. This chain links TRBV5-4 with TRBJ2-2, with no clear D. Trimming pared 0 bases from V and 3 bases from J, leaving 9 bases between. The CDR3 loop spans 15 amino acids. Germline CDR1 and CDR2: SGHNT and YYREEE (reference sequence). CDR3 DNA sequence: TGTGCCAGCAGCTTGGGGGATCGGGACACCGGGGAGCTGTTTTTT. It encodes CASSLGDRDTGELFF.

This clonotype qualifies as medium-sized (0.01 to 0.1%). The chain has TRBV19 and TRBJ1-2; D is unclear. The CDR3 has 14 amino acids. Trimming shortened V by 5 bases and J by 0 bases, and 10 bases separated the two germline ends. Germline CDR1 and CDR2: LNHDA and SQIVND (reference sequence). In nucleotides, the CDR3 is TGTGCCAGTAGTCTTCGGACGGCTAACTATGGCTACACCTTC. This translates into CASSLRTANYGYTF.

By sample share, this clonotype is medium-sized. This rearrangement joins TRBV6-5 to TRBJ1-2; 7 positions agree with TRBD1. Germline V gene sequence: CDR1 MNHEY, CDR2 SVGAGI. The CDR3 extends over 15 amino acids. V dropped 6 bases and J dropped 5; count of bases not matched to a gene: 12. CDR3 region: CASSISTGTAYGYTF. The CDR3 DNA follows: TGTGCCAGCAGCATATCTACCGGGACAGCTTATGGCTACACCTTC.

The CDR3 reads CASSISTAGEQYF. The CDR3 DNA sequence: TGTGCCAGTAGTATTAGCACCGCGGGGGAGCAGTACTTC. The chain has TRBV19 and TRBJ2-7, with a weak D call TRBD2 (6 bases). Germline CDR1 reads LNHDA; CDR2 reads SQIVND (reference sequence). V was shortened by 3 bases and J by 7 bases, with 13 bases between the two germline ends. This CDR3 contains 13 residues.

This sequence joins TRBV7-3 and TRBJ2-6; 8 bases fit TRBD2. This CDR3 is 15 amino acids long. V was clipped by 5 bases and J by 3 bases; unmatched bases: 3. Germline V gene data show CDR1 as SGHTA and CDR2 as FQGTGA. CDR3 protein: CASSPSGSGANVLTF. DNA of the CDR3: TGTGCCAGCAGCCCGAGCGGGAGTGGGGCCAACGTCCTGACTTTC.

By frequency in the sample, this clonotype is medium-sized. V is TRBV28 and J is TRBJ2-5; 7 bases are a match to TRBD2. V shed 2 bases and J 4 bases; nucleotides not matched to a gene: 4. Germline V lookup: CDR1 MDHEN, CDR2 SYDVKM. The CDR3 length is 14 residues. The CDR3 region is CASSLRAGVETQYF. The CDR3 nucleotides are TGTGCCAGCAGTTTACGGGCGGGGGTAGAGACCCAGTACTTC.

This clonotype is medium-sized. The V call is TRBV20-1, the J call TRBJ2-1; weak D call: TRBD2 (7 bases). Between the trimmed V and J ends, which lost 4 bases and 0 bases, there was a span of 22 bases. CDR3 size: 18 residues. Germline CDR1 is DFQATT and CDR2 is SNEGSKA (reference sequence). CDR3 DNA: TGCAGTGCTACTCCTTCGGGGGGCACCCTGAGCTCCTACAATGAGCAGTTCTTC. It translates to CSATPSGGTLSSYNEQFF.

Relative to its sample, this clonotype is medium-sized. J is TRBJ2-3 and V is TRBV29-1; tentative D call: TRBD1 (6 bases). Trimming cost V 7 bases and J 6 bases, with 11 bases left between them. Germline lookup yields CDR1 SQVTM and CDR2 ANQGSEA. CDR3 length equals 11 residues. The CDR3 nucleotides are TGCAGCGGGGGACATTCCGATACGCAGTATTTT. Amino acids: CSGGHSDTQYF.

In this sample, this clonotype is medium-sized (0.01 to 0.1%). The rearrangement uses TRBV12-5 and TRBJ1-3; D gene unclear. V was cut by 9 bases and J by 1 base, with 4 bases left in between. In germline, CDR1 is LGHNT, CDR2 FRNRAP. The length of the CDR3 is 11 residues. The CDR3 nucleotides are TGTGCTAGCAGATCTGGAAACACCATATATTTT. Amino acid sequence: CASRSGNTIYF.

To note about this clonotype: A much larger clone lies one base from this, so it may be a read error. The rearrangement uses TRBV10-1 and TRBJ2-1; D might be TRBD1 or TRBD2, each matching 5 bases. Germline loops: CDR1 WNHNN, CDR2 SYGVQD (reference sequence). The CDR3 contains 14 residues. In DNA form, the CDR3 reads TGCACCAGCAGTGCGAACGTGGGGGACAATGAGCAGTTCTTC. This sequence encodes CTSSANVGDNEQFF.

This clonotype is medium-sized. The chain is built from TRBV5-4 and TRBJ2-3; possibly TRBD2 for D (6 bases). The V gene lost 1 base and the J gene lost 4 bases, with 10 bases spanning the gap. The CDR3 spans 14 residues. Germline V gene lookup returns CDR1 SGHNT and CDR2 YYREEE (reference sequence). CDR3 nucleotides: TGTGCCAGCAGCTTGAGACTAGACCCAGATACGCAGTATTTT. Protein: CASSLRLDPDTQYF.

By sample share, this clonotype is medium-sized. The chain carries TRBV21-1 and TRBJ1-4. TRBV21-1 is a documented pseudogene. The CDR3 spans 17 residues. DNA of the CDR3: TGTGCCAGCAGCAAAGCTGGACTACCTCCCTCTAATGAAAAACTGTTTTTT. This gives the protein CASSKAGLPPSNEKLFF.

This clonotype is large. This sequence joins TRBV13 and TRBJ1-6; D is ambiguous. In germline, CDR1 is PRHDT, CDR2 FYEKMQ (reference sequence). CDR3 size: 12 residues. V lost 6 bases, J lost 12 bases, and 12 bases lay in between. The CDR3 protein is CASRDPARPLHF. Written as DNA, the CDR3 is TGTGCCAGCAGGGACCCAGCGAGACCCCTCCACTTT.

The chain uses TRBV6-2 or TRBV6-3 and TRBJ2-5, with a possible D match to TRBD2 (7 bases). The CDR3 is made up of 15 amino acids. V was cut by 7 bases and J by 2 bases, with 17 bases left in between. Germline V gives CDR1 MNHEY, CDR2 SVGEGT. DNA for the CDR3: TGTGCCAGCACCGAATGGGGGGGGCTTCAAGAGACCCAGTACTTC. Its translation is CASTEWGGLQETQYF.

This clonotype rates as medium-sized. The gene calls are TRBV20-1 and TRBJ2-1, with 12 positions matching TRBD2. In germline, CDR1 is DFQATT, CDR2 SNEGSKA (reference sequence). Trimming cost V 6 bases and J 1 base; bases outside gene matches: 10. The CDR3 loop spans 17 amino acids. CDR3 nucleotide sequence: TGCAGTGCCCCGGGGCTAGCGGGGGGGCGTTCCTACAATGAGCAGTTCTTC. This gives the protein CSAPGLAGGRSYNEQFF.